This T cell receptor beta chain stems from a study of T-cell memory formation after mild COVID-19. Study-level background: TCR clusters were mostly confined to one donor each. Study results and limitations: Cross-reactive memory apparently joined, as some responding clones appeared in pre-infection memory.

This clonotype has more than one count but fewer than ten. Its antigen remains unidentified. V trimming: 4 bases; J trimming: 8 bases; junction bases outside the gene matches: 7. The CDR3 length is 15 residues. Germline V gives CDR1 MNHEY, CDR2 SVGEGT. Each CDR3 protein gets one entry after TCRdb re-called the 5' RACE reads with MiXCR. The table lists 500,000 to 600,000 distinct CDR3 sequences, about 20% of them singletons. This TCR was sampled from an adult woman who had mild COVID-19 (a few samples of this study predate the infection). Cell type and time point are not known. The specimen was PBMCs or a T cell subset sorted from them (not recorded which). The rearrangement joins TRBV6-2 or TRBV6-3 to TRBJ2-7; 14 bases are a match to TRBD2. The chain's CDR3 is CASSSSGLAGAKQYF. Here the CDR3 DNA reads TGTGCCAGCAGTTCCTCGGGACTAGCGGGGGCGAAGCAGTACTTC.